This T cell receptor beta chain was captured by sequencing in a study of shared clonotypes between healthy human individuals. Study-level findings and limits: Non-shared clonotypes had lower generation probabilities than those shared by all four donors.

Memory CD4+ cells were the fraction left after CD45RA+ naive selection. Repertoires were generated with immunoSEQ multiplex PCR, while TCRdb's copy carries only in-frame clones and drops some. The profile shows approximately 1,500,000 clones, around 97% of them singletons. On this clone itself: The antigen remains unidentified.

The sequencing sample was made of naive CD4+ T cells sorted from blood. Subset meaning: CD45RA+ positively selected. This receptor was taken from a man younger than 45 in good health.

The CDR3 nucleotides read TGTGCCAGCAGCACCCTGGACATGCTCAAGGACGTTGAGCAGTTCTTC. This gives the protein CASSTLDMLKDVEQFF. The chain combines TRBV28 with TRBJ2-1; possibly TRBD1 for D (5 bases). The germline V gene encodes CDR1 MDHEN and CDR2 SYDVKM. The CDR3 sequence is 16 residues long. Trimming took 6 bases from V and 9 from J, leaving 24 bases between them.